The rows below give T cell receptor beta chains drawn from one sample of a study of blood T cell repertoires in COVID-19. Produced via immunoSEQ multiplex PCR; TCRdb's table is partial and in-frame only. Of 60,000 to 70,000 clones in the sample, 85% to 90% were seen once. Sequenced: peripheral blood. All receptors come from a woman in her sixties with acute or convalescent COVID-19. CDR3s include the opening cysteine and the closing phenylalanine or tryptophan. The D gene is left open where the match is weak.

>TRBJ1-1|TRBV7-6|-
CASSLARGTEAFF
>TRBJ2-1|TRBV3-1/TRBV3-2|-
CASSQVSSERGYNEQFF
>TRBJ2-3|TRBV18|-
CASSPLEGRSTDTQYF
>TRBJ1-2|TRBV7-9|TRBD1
CASSLQGAKNGYTF
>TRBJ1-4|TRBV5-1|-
CASSLVGANEKLFF
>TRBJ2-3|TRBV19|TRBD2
CASSIGRLAGDTDTQYF
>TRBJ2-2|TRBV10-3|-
CAISEGQPRGELFF
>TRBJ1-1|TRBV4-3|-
CASSQGPGGYENTEAFF
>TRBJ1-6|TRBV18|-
CASQSQGLPADSPLHF
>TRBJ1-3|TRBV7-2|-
CASSLATLASSGNTIYF
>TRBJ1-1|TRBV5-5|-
CASSLAGTPLNTEAFF
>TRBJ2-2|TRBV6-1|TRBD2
CASSGLAGAPTGELFF
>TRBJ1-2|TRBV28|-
CASTPRRGRGYTF
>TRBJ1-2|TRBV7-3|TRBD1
CASGKDRDYGYTF
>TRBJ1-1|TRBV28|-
CASSPSFTRRKAFF
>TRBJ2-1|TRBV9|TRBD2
CASSVTTPASRLADEQFF
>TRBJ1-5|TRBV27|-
CASSLKGRGGYNQPQHF
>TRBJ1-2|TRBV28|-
CASSLNRVNYGYTF
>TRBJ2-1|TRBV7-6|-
CASSLTSKQFF
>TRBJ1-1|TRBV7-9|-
CASSLTGNTEAFF
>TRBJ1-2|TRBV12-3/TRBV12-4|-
CASSLGAYGYTF
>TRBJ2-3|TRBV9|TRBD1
CASSPRAQGASADTQYF
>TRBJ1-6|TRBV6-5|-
CASNRANNSPLHF
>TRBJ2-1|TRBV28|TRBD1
CASIGQGSDEQFF
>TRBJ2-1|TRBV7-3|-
CASSLRAGSYNEQFF
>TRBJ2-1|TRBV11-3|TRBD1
CASSLVGQGSNEQFF
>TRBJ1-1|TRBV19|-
CASSGREERNEAFF
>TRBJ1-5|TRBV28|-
CASSLSSAGASNQPQHF
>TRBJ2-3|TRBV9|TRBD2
CASSVATSGRGTDTQYF
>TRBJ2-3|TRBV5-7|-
CASSPCLGSDTQYF
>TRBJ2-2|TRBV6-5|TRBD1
CASGSGGNTGELFF
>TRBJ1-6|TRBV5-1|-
CASSLEGWGPNSPLHF
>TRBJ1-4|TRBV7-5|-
CARSLGGQGGNEKLFF
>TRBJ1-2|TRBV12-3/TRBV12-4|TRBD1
CASSPTGAGGYTF
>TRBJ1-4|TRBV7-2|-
CASSPAEDSNEKLFF
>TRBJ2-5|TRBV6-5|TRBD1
CASRPETGWRETQYF
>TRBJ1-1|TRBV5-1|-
CASSFQGSNTEAFF
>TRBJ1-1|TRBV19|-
CASTQGSPEAFF
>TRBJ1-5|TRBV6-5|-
CASGGMYQPQHF
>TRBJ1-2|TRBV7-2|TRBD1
CASSFAGQRANYGYTF
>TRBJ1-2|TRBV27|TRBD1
CASSSWRTGQSLSNYGYTF
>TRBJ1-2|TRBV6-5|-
CASSYSTARANYGYTF
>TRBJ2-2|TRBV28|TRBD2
CASTPGGGVNTGELFF
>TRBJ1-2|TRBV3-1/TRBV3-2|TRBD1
CASSLRTGRNNYGYTF
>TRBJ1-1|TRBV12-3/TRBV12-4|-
CASSAGPNTEAFF
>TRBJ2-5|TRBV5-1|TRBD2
CASSATSGTETQYF
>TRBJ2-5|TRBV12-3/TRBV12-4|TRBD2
CASSPGGGETQYF
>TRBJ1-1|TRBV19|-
CASSISMNTEAFF
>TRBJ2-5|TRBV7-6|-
CASSPAETQYF
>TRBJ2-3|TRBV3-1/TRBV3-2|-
CASSQAPSTDTQYF
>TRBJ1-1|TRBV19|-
CASSIDRGGGTEAFF
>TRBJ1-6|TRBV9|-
CASSVAGGNSPLHF
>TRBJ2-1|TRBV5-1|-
CASSSSGLENNEQFF
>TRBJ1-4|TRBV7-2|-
CASSLDGTPTNEKLFF
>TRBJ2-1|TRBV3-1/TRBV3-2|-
CASSQSTGRSYNEQFF